This TCR beta chain was observed in a study of cytomegalovirus exposure and HLA in healthy donors. Primers: 60 Vbeta forward and 13 Jbeta reverse. The data were produced by immunoSEQ multiplex PCR, yet TCRdb's version contains in-frame clones alone and is incomplete. The sample lists some 140,000 clones; more than 70% were seen once. With 1 base removed from V and 0 bases from J, the gap between germline ends came to 7 bases. CDR3 size: 14 residues. Per the germline V gene, CDR1 is LNHNV and CDR2 is YYDKDF (reference sequence). The chain links TRBV15 to TRBJ2-7, with no clear D. The sequence was obtained from a woman aged 55-69 years in good health and CMV-seronegative. The sample was PBMCs. DNA for the CDR3: TGTGCCACCAGCAGAGCCAAATTCTCCTACGAGCAGTACTTC. Translated, it gives CATSRAKFSYEQYF. Drawing the rest from reference TRBV15 and TRBJ2-7, the complete variable domain is DAMVIQNPRYQVTQFGKPVTLSCSQTLNHNVMYWYQQKSSQAPKLLFHYYDKDFNNEADTPDNFQSRRPNTSFCFLDIRSPGLGDTAMYLCATSRAKFSYEQYFGPGTRLTVT.